The table lists the clone carrying this T cell receptor (beta chain) with many counts. Its cognate antigen is unknown. These data originate in a study of T cells in Graves' hyperthyroidism and ophthalmopathy. Germline-derived CDR1 and CDR2 are DFQATT and SNEGSKA (reference sequence). Trimming removed 4 bases from V and 4 bases from J; junction bases left unmatched: 7. CDR3 length: 14 residues. Study-wide results and caveats: Most thyroid clonotypes that were expanded above 0.001 also turned up in blood. Stable hyperthyroidism was told apart from ophthalmopathy by a model built on 13 V-J features.

Amplified regions were TCR beta CDR3 sequences from RNA transcripts. The TCR CDR3 was amplified in a first-round RT-PCR using the HTBI primer set. TCRdb re-called the multiplex PCR reads with MiXCR, one entry per CDR3 protein. This sample has more than 500,000 distinct CDR3 sequences, with 40% to 55% found just once. The TCR comes from an adult woman with Graves' disease, either hyperthyroidism or ophthalmopathy (not recorded which). Material: peripheral blood or thyroid tissue (not recorded which). The chain recombines TRBV20-1 with TRBJ1-2; TRBD1 matches 9 bases. The CDR3 protein is CSANPGTGTYGYTF. In DNA form, the CDR3 reads TGCAGTGCTAACCCCGGGACAGGGACCTATGGCTACACCTTC.